A selection of T cell receptor beta chains follows, all from one sample in a study of T cell responses to AZD1222 COVID-19 vaccine. TCRdb's copy holds only in-frame clones and misses some; the assay was immunoSEQ multiplex PCR. The table has about 130,000 clones, just over 90% seen once. The sequenced sample was peripheral blood, obtained 28 days after the second AZD1222 dose. The receptors were gathered from an adult who received the AZD1222 COVID-19 vaccine. Both conserved end residues are part of each CDR3. Fields, in order: V gene, D gene, J gene, clone size, CDR3 DNA, CDR3 protein. D genes are given only for firm matches. Some rows have no size entry. The others give once, few or many, or a class for an expanded clone.

v_call: TRBV5-1; d_call: -; j_call: TRBJ1-4; clone_size: -; cdr3_nt: TGCGCCAGCACCTCGGGACTCAGCTCTGGGATTGGTGAAAAACTGTTTTTT; cdr3_aa: CASTSGLSSGIGEKLFF
v_call: TRBV30; d_call: -; j_call: TRBJ1-1; clone_size: -; cdr3_nt: TGTGCCTGGAGTGTAGCCGGGTGGGAGAACACTGAAGCTTTCTTT; cdr3_aa: CAWSVAGWENTEAFF
v_call: TRBV9; d_call: -; j_call: TRBJ2-7; clone_size: few; cdr3_nt: TGTGCCAGCAGCGTAGGGGGAGAGGAGAGAGAGCAGTACTTC; cdr3_aa: CASSVGGEEREQYF
v_call: TRBV19; d_call: TRBD2; j_call: TRBJ2-3; clone_size: -; cdr3_nt: TGTGCCAGTAAATGGAGCGGGAGGGCCAGGCCCGATACGCAGTATTTT; cdr3_aa: CASKWSGRARPDTQYF
v_call: TRBV3-1/TRBV3-2; d_call: -; j_call: TRBJ1-1; clone_size: -; cdr3_nt: TGTGCCAGCAGCGCGGGGACGAACACTGAAGCTTTCTTT; cdr3_aa: CASSAGTNTEAFF
v_call: TRBV5-1; d_call: TRBD2; j_call: TRBJ2-7; clone_size: -; cdr3_nt: TGCGCCAGCAGTTCGGGACTAGGGCACTACGAGCAGTACTTC; cdr3_aa: CASSSGLGHYEQYF
v_call: TRBV18; d_call: -; j_call: TRBJ1-1; clone_size: once; cdr3_nt: TGTGCCAGCTCCCTGAGGAGGGATGGCACTGAAGCTTTCTTT; cdr3_aa: CASSLRRDGTEAFF
v_call: TRBV7-9; d_call: TRBD2; j_call: TRBJ2-7; clone_size: -; cdr3_nt: TGTGCCAGCAGCTTAGGAGAGATACAGCGGGAGCCCTACGAGCAGTACTTC; cdr3_aa: CASSLGEIQREPYEQYF
v_call: TRBV19; d_call: -; j_call: TRBJ1-3; clone_size: -; cdr3_nt: TGTGCCAGTAGTATAGCCGGTCCTCCTGGAAACACCATATATTTT; cdr3_aa: CASSIAGPPGNTIYF
v_call: TRBV24-1; d_call: -; j_call: TRBJ2-2; clone_size: -; cdr3_nt: TGTGCCACCATTTCAGTTCTGTTAGGAGCAACCGGGGAGCTGTTTTTT; cdr3_aa: CATISVLLGATGELFF
v_call: TRBV30; d_call: -; j_call: TRBJ1-1; clone_size: -; cdr3_nt: TGTGCCTGGAGCGCCTTGGACAGAAGAGCTTTCTTT; cdr3_aa: CAWSALDRRAFF
v_call: TRBV2; d_call: TRBD1; j_call: TRBJ2-2; clone_size: -; cdr3_nt: TGTGCCAGCTTCCGGGACAGGGGGCGAGCCGGGGAGCTGTTTTTT; cdr3_aa: CASFRDRGRAGELFF
v_call: TRBV7-3; d_call: -; j_call: TRBJ1-3; clone_size: -; cdr3_nt: TGTGCCAGCCAGGGCAATCCTGGAAACACCATATATTTT; cdr3_aa: CASQGNPGNTIYF
v_call: TRBV18; d_call: -; j_call: TRBJ2-3; clone_size: -; cdr3_nt: TGTGCCAGCTCACCTAACCGGGGACGCACAGATACGCAGTATTTT; cdr3_aa: CASSPNRGRTDTQYF
v_call: TRBV19; d_call: -; j_call: TRBJ1-5; clone_size: -; cdr3_nt: TGTGCCAGTCGACAGGATCGTCAGCCCCAGCATTTT; cdr3_aa: CASRQDRQPQHF
v_call: TRBV2; d_call: -; j_call: TRBJ1-2; clone_size: -; cdr3_nt: TGTGCCAGCACTAAATCCAAGCCCCCTACGACAGGCAGAGTCTATGGCTACACCTTC; cdr3_aa: CASTKSKPPTTGRVYGYTF
v_call: TRBV7-2; d_call: TRBD2; j_call: TRBJ2-3; clone_size: -; cdr3_nt: TGTGCCAGCAGCCAACTAGCGTACCAAGGCCGAGTCTATACAGATACGCAGTATTTT; cdr3_aa: CASSQLAYQGRVYTDTQYF
v_call: TRBV5-6; d_call: -; j_call: TRBJ1-5; clone_size: -; cdr3_nt: TGTGCCAGCAGCTTACGGCAGGCGCTCGGTCAGCCCCAGCATTTT; cdr3_aa: CASSLRQALGQPQHF
v_call: TRBV6-2/TRBV6-3; d_call: -; j_call: TRBJ2-7; clone_size: -; cdr3_nt: TGTGCCAGCAGTGGCGACAGCTCCTACGAGCAGTACTTC; cdr3_aa: CASSGDSSYEQYF
v_call: TRBV5-6; d_call: TRBD2; j_call: TRBJ2-7; clone_size: -; cdr3_nt: TGTGCCAGCAGCACGGCGGGACTAGCGTCCTACGAGCAGTACTTC; cdr3_aa: CASSTAGLASYEQYF
v_call: TRBV18; d_call: TRBD1; j_call: TRBJ2-7; clone_size: -; cdr3_nt: TGTGCCAGCTCACCAGAGGGACAGGGCACCTACGAGCAGTACTTC; cdr3_aa: CASSPEGQGTYEQYF
v_call: TRBV6-5; d_call: -; j_call: TRBJ1-6; clone_size: -; cdr3_nt: TGTGCCACCCAAAACGGGATGAATAATTCACCCCTCCACTTT; cdr3_aa: CATQNGMNNSPLHF
v_call: TRBV10-1; d_call: -; j_call: TRBJ1-4; clone_size: -; cdr3_nt: TGCGCCAGCAGGGGAAGAAAACTGTTTTTT; cdr3_aa: CASRGRKLFF
v_call: TRBV10-3; d_call: -; j_call: TRBJ1-1; clone_size: -; cdr3_nt: TGTGCCATCAGTGAGCGGGGGGGATCCACTGAAGCTTTCTTT; cdr3_aa: CAISERGGSTEAFF
v_call: TRBV24-1; d_call: -; j_call: TRBJ1-5; clone_size: -; cdr3_nt: TGTGCCACTCCCCCGGGGGGTAGCAATCAGCCCCAGCATTTT; cdr3_aa: CATPPGGSNQPQHF
v_call: TRBV13; d_call: -; j_call: TRBJ2-2; clone_size: few; cdr3_nt: TGTGCCAGCAGCCCCTCGACTGAGACGAACACCGGGGAGCTGTTTTTT; cdr3_aa: CASSPSTETNTGELFF
v_call: TRBV6-4; d_call: TRBD2; j_call: TRBJ2-3; clone_size: -; cdr3_nt: TGTGCCAGCAGTGCTTCCGTAGCGGGTGGGGATACGCAGTATTTT; cdr3_aa: CASSASVAGGDTQYF
v_call: TRBV27; d_call: TRBD1; j_call: TRBJ2-3; clone_size: -; cdr3_nt: TGTGCCAGCAGTCACAGGGGGCGAGTGACAGATACGCAGTATTTT; cdr3_aa: CASSHRGRVTDTQYF
v_call: TRBV21-1; d_call: -; j_call: TRBJ2-7; clone_size: -; cdr3_nt: TGTGCCAGCAGCAAAAGGGGGACTAGCGGGAGATCGAAGACCTACGAGCAGTACTTC; cdr3_aa: CASSKRGTSGRSKTYEQYF
v_call: TRBV7-3; d_call: -; j_call: TRBJ2-7; clone_size: -; cdr3_nt: TGTGCCAGCAAGCAAACCGGGGGCGGTAGTCACGAGCAGTACTTC; cdr3_aa: CASKQTGGGSHEQYF
v_call: TRBV7-8; d_call: -; j_call: TRBJ2-7; clone_size: -; cdr3_nt: TGTGCCAGCAGCTTAGTTCGGAACTACTACGAGCAGTACTTC; cdr3_aa: CASSLVRNYYEQYF
v_call: TRBV27; d_call: -; j_call: TRBJ1-2; clone_size: -; cdr3_nt: TGTGCCAGCAGCACGTTTTCCGGGGACCGACACGGCTACACCTTC; cdr3_aa: CASSTFSGDRHGYTF
v_call: TRBV19; d_call: TRBD1; j_call: TRBJ2-5; clone_size: -; cdr3_nt: TGTGCCAGTAGTATTTGGGGACAGGGAGGGGAGACCCAGTACTTC; cdr3_aa: CASSIWGQGGETQYF
v_call: TRBV30; d_call: -; j_call: TRBJ1-2; clone_size: -; cdr3_nt: TGTGCCTGGAGTAAGGGGCTGATCTCAGCTAACTATGGCTACACCTTC; cdr3_aa: CAWSKGLISANYGYTF
v_call: TRBV10-3; d_call: -; j_call: TRBJ2-7; clone_size: -; cdr3_nt: TGTGCCATCAGTGACCTCAGGACCGAAGGGTACGAGCAGTACTTC; cdr3_aa: CAISDLRTEGYEQYF
v_call: TRBV10-3; d_call: -; j_call: TRBJ1-2; clone_size: -; cdr3_nt: TGTGCCATCAGTGAGTCGTTGGGGGGTCACTATGGCTACACCTTC; cdr3_aa: CAISESLGGHYGYTF
v_call: TRBV5-6; d_call: -; j_call: TRBJ2-1; clone_size: -; cdr3_nt: TGTGCCAGCAGCTTGGTTTACAGGGACAATGAGCAGTTCTTC; cdr3_aa: CASSLVYRDNEQFF
v_call: TRBV3-1/TRBV3-2; d_call: -; j_call: TRBJ2-2; clone_size: -; cdr3_nt: TGTGCCAGCAGTACGAATATTGATGGGGAGCTGTTTTTT; cdr3_aa: CASSTNIDGELFF
v_call: TRBV14; d_call: TRBD2; j_call: TRBJ2-5; clone_size: -; cdr3_nt: TGTGCCAGCAGCCCTAATCCGGGACTAGCGGGAAAGGAGACCCAGTACTTC; cdr3_aa: CASSPNPGLAGKETQYF
v_call: TRBV10-3; d_call: TRBD1; j_call: TRBJ1-1; clone_size: -; cdr3_nt: TGTGCCATCAGTAGAACAGGGGGGGGAACTGAAGCTTTCTTT; cdr3_aa: CAISRTGGGTEAFF
v_call: TRBV5-1; d_call: -; j_call: TRBJ1-1; clone_size: -; cdr3_nt: TGCGCCAGCAGCCTGTTGGATCCGGGGGGCACTGAAGCTTTCTTT; cdr3_aa: CASSLLDPGGTEAFF
v_call: TRBV3-1/TRBV3-2; d_call: TRBD2; j_call: TRBJ2-1; clone_size: -; cdr3_nt: TGTGCCAGCAGCCCCGGAAGCGGGAGGGCAGGGAATGAGCAGTTCTTC; cdr3_aa: CASSPGSGRAGNEQFF
v_call: TRBV5-1; d_call: TRBD1; j_call: TRBJ1-5; clone_size: -; cdr3_nt: TGCGCCAGCAGCTTGATGCCAGGGGGCCGACAGCCCCAGCATTTT; cdr3_aa: CASSLMPGGRQPQHF
v_call: TRBV28; d_call: -; j_call: TRBJ1-5; clone_size: -; cdr3_nt: TGTGCCAGCAGTTCCAACAATCAGCCCCAGCATTTT; cdr3_aa: CASSSNNQPQHF
v_call: TRBV6-5; d_call: -; j_call: TRBJ1-2; clone_size: -; cdr3_nt: TGTGCCAGCACCTCCCTCACCCGGGACCCCCTAATCTACACCTTC; cdr3_aa: CASTSLTRDPLIYTF
v_call: TRBV7-6; d_call: TRBD1; j_call: TRBJ2-5; clone_size: -; cdr3_nt: TGTGCCAGCAGAAAAGCGACAGGGAAAGAGACCCAGTACTTC; cdr3_aa: CASRKATGKETQYF
v_call: TRBV10-3; d_call: -; j_call: TRBJ2-1; clone_size: -; cdr3_nt: TGTGCCATCAGTGTTGTTGGCAGCTTCTTCAGCTCCTACAATGAGCAGTTCTTC; cdr3_aa: CAISVVGSFFSSYNEQFF
v_call: TRBV7-9; d_call: -; j_call: TRBJ2-1; clone_size: -; cdr3_nt: TGTGCCAGCAGCCCATCGGGACGTTCCAGGGAGCAGTTCTTC; cdr3_aa: CASSPSGRSREQFF
v_call: TRBV6-1; d_call: TRBD1; j_call: TRBJ2-7; clone_size: -; cdr3_nt: TGTGCCAGCAGTGAAAGGACAGGGCCCTACGAGCAGTACTTC; cdr3_aa: CASSERTGPYEQYF
v_call: TRBV10-3; d_call: -; j_call: TRBJ2-3; clone_size: -; cdr3_nt: TGTGCCATCAGTGAGCCTCCTACTCACTGGTCGGATACGCAGTATTTT; cdr3_aa: CAISEPPTHWSDTQYF
v_call: TRBV18; d_call: -; j_call: TRBJ2-7; clone_size: -; cdr3_nt: TGTGCCAGCTCACGATTTGAAAGCTACGAGCAGTACTTC; cdr3_aa: CASSRFESYEQYF
v_call: TRBV28; d_call: -; j_call: TRBJ2-7; clone_size: -; cdr3_nt: TGTGCCAGCAGTTTGAAGGGACCCTACGAGCAGTACTTC; cdr3_aa: CASSLKGPYEQYF
v_call: TRBV7-2; d_call: TRBD2; j_call: TRBJ2-7; clone_size: -; cdr3_nt: TGTGCCAGCAGCCCGAGACTAGCGGGAGGATACGAGCAGTACTTC; cdr3_aa: CASSPRLAGGYEQYF
v_call: TRBV4-2; d_call: -; j_call: TRBJ2-5; clone_size: -; cdr3_nt: TGTGCCAGCAGCCAGGGAACTAGGGACCAAGAGACCCAGTACTTC; cdr3_aa: CASSQGTRDQETQYF